The next 21 T cell receptor beta chains were all read from a single sample in a study of Tregs in tolerant kidney transplant recipients (dated by TCRdb to about 2019). Libraries were built with the immunoSEQ multiplex PCR assay. TCRdb holds this immuneACCESS table with in-frame rearrangements only. Some clones are missing; in checked studies, unresolved V genes explain under half, and the rest has no known cause. The sample's own table lists approximately 30,000 clones. Approximately 1.9% of the sample is in the top ten clones. The transplants used related donors with nonmyeloablative bone marrow transplantation, and mixed chimerism in the human trials was transient. This specimen consisted of CD4+ T cells from blood (PBMCs), obtained 24 months after the transplant. The receptor set was obtained from a human patient who received a combined kidney and bone marrow transplant. Because of the transplant, the T cells may be the graft donor's rather than the patient's own.

Points on this clone: The read gets to within 3 residues of the CDR3 end, and the germline J gene fills in the rest. This chain links TRBV19 with TRBJ1-3, with a tentative D call TRBD1 (5 bases). Germline assignment: CDR1 LNHDA and CDR2 SQIVND (reference sequence). V shed 6 bases and J shed 9 bases, with 9 bases lying between them. The CDR3 is made up of 11 amino acids. CDR3: CASSMGGTIYF. The part of the CDR3 DNA that was read is TGTGCCAGTAGCATGGGGGGCACC.

Comments on this clone: The read ends 3 residues early relative to the CDR3; the germline J gene fills the gap. The chain is built from TRBV20-1 and TRBJ1-2; 8 bases agree with TRBD1. The V gene's germline CDR1 is DFQATT and CDR2 SNEGSKA (reference sequence). The V gene end was trimmed by 3 bases and the J gene end by 4 bases; junction bases not matched to a gene: 7. CDR3 length: 14 amino acids. The sequenced CDR3 bases are TGCAGTGCTAGTGCAGGGGGCAAAGGCTATGGC. It encodes CSASAGGKGYG. The CDR3 in its entirety is CSASAGGKGYGYTF.

Notes on this clone: Read data end 3 residues before the CDR3 end; the end is taken from the germline J gene. The V gene is TRBV29-1, the J gene TRBJ2-5; TRBD1 matches at 12 bases. The CDR3 is 13 amino acids. Germline CDR1 reads SQVTM; CDR2 reads ANQGSEA. Unmatched junction bases numbered 4, after V lost 6 bases and J lost 5 bases. The CDR3 loop is CSVGTGGKETQYF. The CDR3 bases that were read are TGCAGCGTGGGGACAGGGGGCAAGGAGACC.

Concerning this clone: The CDR3 is cut off 3 residues early in the read; its end comes from the germline J gene. This rearrangement joins TRBV5-6 to TRBJ2-7; D may be TRBD2 (5 bases). This CDR3 spans 14 amino acids. V lost 0 bases and J lost 3, with 10 bases in between. Germline CDR1 SGHDT, CDR2 YYEEEE. Partial CDR3 DNA: TGTGCCAGCAGCTTGGGAACTAGATACTACGAG. Translating gives CASSLGTRYYE. The CDR3 in its entirety is CASSLGTRYYEQYF.

Worth noting for this clone: With the read ending 3 residues before the CDR3 end, the germline J gene is used to fill in that end. The V and J genes are TRBV20-1 and TRBJ2-2; D uncertain. V was trimmed by 5 bases and J by 5 bases, leaving 15 bases between them. The CDR3 contains 14 residues. CDR1 is DFQATT and CDR2 is SNEGSKA in the germline V gene (reference sequence). The sequenced CDR3 bases are TGCAGTGCTCCGCCAGCCGCGGCTACCGGGGAG. Translated: CSAPPAAATGE. The CDR3 in its entirety is CSAPPAAATGELFF.

About this clone: Read sequence stops 3 residues before the CDR3 end, and the germline J gene provides the missing end. This chain joins TRBV18 and TRBJ2-5; perhaps TRBD1 as D (6 bases). Germline-derived CDR1 and CDR2 are KGHSH and LQKENI. The CDR3 is 15 amino acids. The ends were cut back, 9 bases at V and 2 bases at J, with 19 bases in the middle. The CDR3 bases that were read are TGTGCCAGTTCCGCGTTCCGGGACACTCAAGAGACC. Its translation: CASSAFRDTQET. The entire CDR3 protein is CASSAFRDTQETQYF. The variable domain in full, with the rest retrieved from reference TRBV18 and TRBJ2-5, is NAGVMQNPRHLVRRRGQEARLRCSPMKGHSHVYWYRQLPEEGLKFMVYLQKENIIDESGMPKERFSAEFPKEGPSILRIQQVVRGDSAAYFCASSAFRDTQETQYFGPGTRLLVL.

Remarks on this clone: Read sequence stops 3 residues before the CDR3 end, and the germline J gene provides the missing end. The V call is TRBV5-1, the J call TRBJ2-5; 9 positions match TRBD1. The CDR3 sequence is 16 residues long. Germline CDR1 reads SGHRS; CDR2 reads YFSETQ. V dropped 0 bases and J dropped 4; count of bases not matched to a gene: 7. The CDR3 protein is CASSLAGTGSRETQYF. The sequenced CDR3 bases are TGCGCCAGCAGCTTGGCCGGGACAGGGAGTAGAGAGACC.

A note on this clone: The CDR3 end falls 3 residues outside the read, so it is completed with the germline J gene. The V and J genes are TRBV2 and TRBJ2-3; possible D gene TRBD1, 5 bases. The germline V gene has CDR1 SNHLY and CDR2 FYNNEI. This CDR3 spans 13 amino acids. V dropped 9 bases and J dropped 1 base, with 11 bases sitting between them. The CDR3 region is CASLVGGTDTQYF. CDR3 DNA (partial): TGTGCCAGTTTGGTAGGGGGCACAGATACG.

A remark on this clone: The read falls 3 residues short of the CDR3 end, and the missing part is taken from the germline J gene. This sequence joins TRBV20-1 and TRBJ2-1; TRBD2 matches at 10 bases. J was trimmed by 5 bases and V by 6 bases; bases with no gene match: 7. The CDR3 has 14 residues. Germline CDR1 reads DFQATT; CDR2 reads SNEGSKA (reference sequence). The CDR3 loop is CSAPAGGPHNEQFF. The part of the CDR3 DNA that was read is TGCAGTGCCCCAGCGGGAGGGCCCCACAATGAG.

With respect to this clone: Read sequence stops 3 residues before the CDR3 end, and the germline J gene provides the missing end. This chain links TRBV2 with TRBJ2-2; D uncertain. The CDR3 runs to 15 residues. Trimming took 8 bases from V and 0 from J, leaving 13 bases between them. From germline, CDR1 is SNHLY and CDR2 FYNNEI. CDR3 region: CASGMTRPNTGELFF. CDR3 DNA, as far as it was read: TGTGCCAGCGGAATGACAAGGCCGAACACCGGGGAG.

Of note for this clone: The read comes to an end 3 residues before the CDR3 does, leaving the germline J gene to fill in the end. The chain carries TRBV10-1 and TRBJ1-2, with a weak D call TRBD1 (6 bases). Germline V lookup: CDR1 WNHNN, CDR2 SYGVQD (reference sequence). Trimming removed 4 bases from V and 2 bases from J, with 8 bases in between. The CDR3 is made up of 13 amino acids. The part of the CDR3 DNA that was read is TGCGCCAGCAGTGTAGACAGGAACTATGGC. Protein sequence: CASSVDRNYG. The whole CDR3 sequence reads CASSVDRNYGYTF.

Points on this clone: With the read ending 3 residues before the CDR3 end, the germline J gene is used to fill in that end. The chain uses TRBV19 and TRBJ1-5, with D maybe TRBD1 (5 bases). Germline V lookup: CDR1 LNHDA, CDR2 SQIVND (reference sequence). This CDR3 comprises 15 residues. The V gene lost 10 bases and the J gene lost 1 base, with 17 bases spanning the gap. The CDR3 DNA, read in part, is TGTGCCACGAATCCGGGTCGGGGGAGCAATCAGCCC. This codes for CATNPGRGSNQP. The entire CDR3 protein reads CATNPGRGSNQPQHF.

Concerning this clone: Read coverage stops 3 residues before the CDR3 terminus; the germline J gene supplies the remainder. This rearrangement joins TRBV19 to TRBJ1-5; the D gene is possibly TRBD1 (6 bases). Trimming took 5 bases from V and 0 from J, leaving 11 bases between them. The CDR3 is made up of 15 amino acids. Per the germline V gene, CDR1 is LNHDA and CDR2 is SQIVND (reference sequence). This chain's CDR3 is CASSRTGRSNQPQHF. The CDR3 DNA, read in part, is TGTGCCAGTAGTCGAACAGGGCGTAGCAATCAGCCC.

A word on this clone: Sequencing ends 3 residues short of the CDR3 end; the germline J gene provides the rest. The chain uses TRBV5-1 and TRBJ2-5; D is perhaps TRBD1 (6 bases). The CDR3 has 16 amino acids. Germline values: CDR1 SGHRS, CDR2 YFSETQ. V lost 4 bases to trimming and J lost 1 base, with 17 bases between them. This CDR3 is CASSPAGAGAQETQYF. The covered CDR3 bases are TGCGCCAGCAGCCCTGCAGGGGCAGGGGCCCAAGAGACC.

As concerns this clone: The read gets to within 3 residues of the CDR3 end, and the germline J gene fills in the rest. The V call is TRBV2, the J call TRBJ2-7; no clear D gene. CDR1 SNHLY and CDR2 FYNNEI come from the germline V gene. Trimming shortened V by 5 bases and J by 4 bases, and 9 bases separated the two germline ends. This CDR3 has 12 residues. The CDR3 bases that were read are TGTGCCAGCAGTCCGACTCAATACGAG. Translated, it gives CASSPTQYE. The whole CDR3 protein is CASSPTQYEQYF. The full variable domain, completed using reference TRBV2 and TRBJ2-7, is EPEVTQTPSHQVTQMGQEVILRCVPISNHLYFYWYRQILGQKVEFLVSFYNNEISEKSEIFDDQFSVERPDGSNFTLKIRSTKLEDSAMYFCASSPTQYEQYFGPGTRLTVT.

This CDR3 reads CASSPLGAGAIYEQYF. The covered CDR3 bases are TGTGCCAGCAGCCCCCTGGGGGCGGGAGCCATCTACGAG. V usage is TRBV9 and J usage is TRBJ2-7; maybe TRBD2 (7 bases). With the read ending 3 residues before the CDR3 end, the germline J gene is used to fill in that end. The CDR3 consists of 16 residues. CDR1 is SGDLS and CDR2 is YYNGEE in the germline V gene. Trimming took off 4 bases at V and 3 bases at J, with 20 bases between the two ends.

Concerning this clone itself: The read halts 3 residues ahead of the CDR3 end, with the missing end drawn from the germline J gene. This sequence joins TRBV11-3 and TRBJ2-3; tentatively, D is TRBD1 (5 bases). Between the trimmed V and J ends, which lost 0 bases and 7 bases, there was a span of 8 bases. The CDR3 length is 13 residues. Per germline, CDR1 SGHNT and CDR2 YENEEA. CDR3 DNA, as far as it was read: TGTGCCAGCAGCTTAGATCCAGGGTATACG. Its protein product is CASSLDPGYT. The full CDR3 protein reads CASSLDPGYTQYF.

About this clone itself: The observed sequence ends 3 residues before the CDR3 terminus, with the missing tail filled in from the germline J gene. V is TRBV7-9 and J is TRBJ2-7; TRBD1 aligns across 8 bases. Trimming removed 5 bases from V and 2 bases from J; junction bases left unmatched: 5. Germline V gives CDR1 SEHNR, CDR2 FQNEAQ (reference sequence). CDR3 length: 14 amino acids. The CDR3 bases that were read are TGTGCCAGCAGCCCAGGGGGCAGTGCCTACGAG. This translates into CASSPGGSAYE. The complete CDR3 sequence is CASSPGGSAYEQYF.

Notes on this clone: The CDR3 goes on 3 residues after the read ends, and that part is filled in from the germline J gene. The chain joins TRBV7-3 to TRBJ2-1; D is unresolved. V gave up 0 bases and J gave up 5 bases, with 5 bases separating them. Germline values: CDR1 SGHTA, CDR2 FQGTGA. The CDR3 has 13 amino acids. Incomplete CDR3 DNA: TGTGCCAGCAGCTTAACACAAGACAATGAG. It translates to CASSLTQDNE. The whole CDR3 sequence reads CASSLTQDNEQFF.

Worth noting for this clone: The DNA ends 3 residues before the CDR3 does, and the rest of the CDR3 is filled in from the germline J gene. The chain couples TRBV11-3 to TRBJ1-3, with TRBD1 as a possible D gene (5 bases). Germline V gene sequence: CDR1 SGHNT, CDR2 YENEEA. The CDR3 totals 13 residues. V lost 5 bases to trimming and J lost 4 bases, with 9 bases between them. The CDR3 sequence is CASSGTKGNTIYF. CDR3 DNA, as far as it was read: TGTGCCAGCAGCGGGACTAAAGGAAACACC.

Note on this clone: The read gets to within 3 residues of the CDR3 end, and the germline J gene fills in the rest. This sequence joins TRBV19 and TRBJ2-1; D might be TRBD2 (5 bases). The V and J ends lost 4 bases and 7 bases respectively, with 17 bases between them. This CDR3 has 15 residues. Germline V gives CDR1 LNHDA, CDR2 SQIVND (reference sequence). CDR3 DNA (partial): TGTGCCAGTAGTAGGGGTCACGGGGTTGGGAATGAG. It translates to CASSRGHGVGNE. The CDR3 in full is CASSRGHGVGNEQFF.